This TCR beta chain was found in a study of shared clonotypes between healthy human individuals. General study points: Generally, estimated richness proved larger in naive subsets than it did in memory subsets. Clonotypes which were not shared had lower generation probabilities than clonotypes that all four donors shared.

V lost 8 bases to trimming and J lost 3 bases; unmatched junction nucleotides: 5. Germline loops: CDR1 GTSNPN, CDR2 SVGIG (reference sequence). CDR3 length equals 13 residues. Measured with immunoSEQ multiplex PCR; TCRdb has only the in-frame clones, and not every one. The data contain millions of clones, about 95% of them singletons. As concerns this clone: The antigen remains undetermined.

As defined, naive CD8 cells were CD45RO-negative and positively selected for CCR7, with terminally differentiated effector memory CD45RA+ cells excluded. The sample taken for sequencing was naive CD8+ T cells sorted from blood. This sequence was found in a young man in good health. This chain links TRBV30 with TRBJ2-2; 8 bases align to TRBD2. CDR3 in DNA: TGTGCCCGGGAGGGATTCGACACCGGGGAGCTGTTTTTT. It yields the protein CAREGFDTGELFF.